Following are 16 T cell receptor beta chains from one sample sequenced in a study of T cell responses to AZD1222 COVID-19 vaccine. Method: immunoSEQ multiplex PCR; TCRdb's copy keeps in-frame clones and lacks some. The sample records about 180,000 clones, 90% being singletons. Material: peripheral blood, obtained on day 0 of AZD1222 vaccination. The receptor set was obtained from an adult in good health.

The chain employs TRBV15 and TRBJ2-1, with D possibly being TRBD1 (6 bases). This CDR3 has 15 amino acids. Trimming left V 1 base short and J 8 bases short, with 15 bases between. Germline-derived CDR1 and CDR2 are LNHNV and YYDKDF (reference sequence). The chain's CDR3 is CATSRGGPGPDEQFF. The CDR3 DNA reads TGTGCCACCAGCAGAGGGGGGCCAGGTCCTGATGAGCAGTTCTTC.

The rearrangement uses TRBV6-5 and TRBJ1-3; D is perhaps TRBD1 (5 bases). The V and J ends lost 0 bases and 0 bases respectively, with 9 bases between them. The CDR3 spans 16 residues. Germline loops: CDR1 MNHEY, CDR2 SVGAGI. The CDR3 region is CASSYSGVSSGNTIYF. CDR3 nucleotides: TGTGCCAGCAGTTACTCAGGGGTCAGCTCTGGAAACACCATATATTTT.

The genes are TRBV7-8 and TRBJ1-2; 8 bases map to TRBD1. Germline V CDR1 and CDR2: SGHVS, FQNEAQ. The CDR3 loop spans 15 amino acids. The V segment lost 0 bases and the J segment 7 bases; nucleotides outside the gene matches: 7. As DNA, the CDR3 is TGTGCCAGCAGCTTAGCGCAGGGGGCGCGTTTTGGCTACACCTTC. Protein product: CASSLAQGARFGYTF.

This chain joins TRBV9 and TRBJ1-3; no firm D call. CDR3 size: 19 residues. V was pared by 1 base and J by 2 bases, with 22 bases between. Germline V CDR1 and CDR2: SGDLS, YYNGEE. The CDR3 region has the DNA TGTGCCAGCAGCGTACCCCGTTGGAGGGTCTCTCCAGCTGGAAACACCATATATTTT. It is translated as CASSVPRWRVSPAGNTIYF.

The chain carries TRBV5-1 and TRBJ1-5; possible D gene TRBD1, 6 bases. From germline, CDR1 is SGHRS and CDR2 YFSETQ. The V end was cut by 4 bases, the J end by 4 bases, with 15 bases between. The CDR3 runs 15 residues. CDR3 DNA sequence: TGCGCCAGCAGCCCTATAGGGGGTCGGAATCAGCCCCAGCATTTT. The encoded protein is CASSPIGGRNQPQHF. The entire variable domain, with the rest obtained from reference TRBV5-1 and TRBJ1-5, is as follows: KAGVTQTPRYLIKTRGQQVTLSCSPISGHRSVSWYQQTPGQGLQFLFEYFSETQRNKGNFPGRFSGRQFSNSRSEMNVSTLELGDSALYLCASSPIGGRNQPQHFGDGTRLSIL.

This clone was picked up many times. The chain's CDR3 is CASSQDSLDQPQHF. DNA of the CDR3: TGCGCCAGCAGCCAAGATAGCCTCGATCAGCCCCAGCATTTT. The chain links TRBV4-1 to TRBJ1-5; no reliable D call. Germline CDR1 reads MGHRA; CDR2 reads YSYEKL. V lost 0 bases and J lost 5, with 8 bases in between. CDR3 length: 14 residues.

This clone showed up just once. This rearrangement joins TRBV9 to TRBJ2-3; TRBD2 matches at 9 bases. With 1 base clipped from V and 3 bases from J, the junction kept 0 bases outside the gene matches. Germline CDR1 and CDR2: SGDLS and YYNGEE. CDR3 length equals 14 residues. CDR3 amino acids: CASSVTSGTDTQYF. CDR3 DNA: TGTGCCAGCAGCGTAACTAGCGGGACAGATACGCAGTATTTT.

CDR3 in DNA: TGTGCCACCAGCTGGCTTAGGTCAGATACGCAGTATTTT. Encoded protein: CATSWLRSDTQYF. This chain joins TRBV15 and TRBJ2-3; D is ambiguous. CDR1 and CDR2 from the germline V gene are LNHNV and YYDKDF (reference sequence). CDR3 size: 13 residues. The V end lost 5 bases, the J end lost 4 bases, and 10 bases lay between the germline ends.

The V call is TRBV4-1, the J call TRBJ2-7, with 11 positions matching TRBD2. The CDR3 contains 15 residues. From germline, CDR1 is MGHRA and CDR2 YSYEKL. V dropped 2 bases and J dropped 0; count of bases not matched to a gene: 0. The CDR3: CASSQTSGSSYEQYF. CDR3 nucleotide sequence: TGCGCCAGCAGCCAAACTAGCGGGAGCTCCTACGAGCAGTACTTC.

The chain is built from TRBV19 and TRBJ1-2; possibly TRBD1 for D (6 bases). V gave up 3 bases and J gave up 7 bases, with 21 bases separating them. The CDR3 has 16 residues. In germline, CDR1 is LNHDA, CDR2 SQIVND (reference sequence). In DNA form, the CDR3 reads TGTGCCAGTAGTATTACCCCCACATGGGGGCTAGGTGGCTACACCTTC. This sequence encodes CASSITPTWGLGGYTF.

The gene calls are TRBV7-2 and TRBJ1-2; the D gene is possibly TRBD1 (5 bases). V lost 4 bases and J lost 4, with 16 bases in between. The CDR3 loop spans 15 amino acids. Germline CDR1 is SGHTA and CDR2 is FQGNSA. The CDR3 spells CASSSLGGLAYGYTF. The CDR3 DNA reads TGTGCCAGCAGCTCACTGGGGGGTCTGGCCTATGGCTACACCTTC.

The chain is built from TRBV6-5 and TRBJ1-1; D perhaps matches TRBD1 (6 bases). Trimming stripped 7 bases from V and 1 base from J, with 13 bases between. The germline V gene has CDR1 MNHEY and CDR2 SVGAGI. The CDR3 has 14 amino acids. The CDR3 coding sequence is TGTGCCAGCATCTTACAGGGATGGAACACTGAAGCTTTCTTT. This gives the protein CASILQGWNTEAFF.

V and J are TRBV5-1 and TRBJ2-1; D is tentatively TRBD1 or TRBD2 (6 bases each). The CDR3 runs 16 residues. V was pared by 0 bases and J by 0 bases, with 10 bases between. CDR1 is SGHRS and CDR2 is YFSETQ in the germline V gene. As DNA, the CDR3 is TGCGCCAGCAGCTTGGGTTCGGGGGCCTCCTACAATGAGCAGTTCTTC. Amino acids: CASSLGSGASYNEQFF.

Remarks on this clone: Within the sample, other DNA sequences also encode this same CDR3. The chain carries TRBV30 and TRBJ1-1; no clear D gene. V was shortened by 0 bases and J by 4 bases, with 6 bases between the two germline ends. CDR3 length: 12 amino acids. Germline loops: CDR1 GTSNPN, CDR2 SVGIG (reference sequence). The CDR3 bases are TGTGCCTGGAGTGTACGCGGCACTGAAGCTTTCTTT. It translates to CAWSVRGTEAFF.

The V and J genes are TRBV9 and TRBJ1-1; 7 bases fit TRBD1. Germline loops: CDR1 SGDLS, CDR2 YYNGEE. The CDR3 consists of 16 residues. The trim removed 4 bases at V and 0 bases at J, leaving 9 bases unmatched. CDR3 in DNA: TGTGCCAGCAGCCCAGGACAGGTGTCATTGAACACTGAAGCTTTCTTT. Translating gives CASSPGQVSLNTEAFF.

This chain uses TRBV19 with TRBJ2-7, with D possibly being TRBD1 or TRBD2 (7 bases each). Germline V CDR1 and CDR2: LNHDA, SQIVND (reference sequence). The V end was cut by 3 bases, the J end by 5 bases, with 17 bases between. This CDR3 is built from 15 residues. The CDR3 DNA is TGTGCCAGTAGTATGGTGGGAGGGGGCCTGAACGAGCAGTACTTC. Translated: CASSMVGGGLNEQYF.